Listed here are 23 T cell receptor beta chains from one sample, sequenced in a study of T cells in Graves' hyperthyroidism and ophthalmopathy. RNA transcripts provided the source from which TCR beta CDR3 regions were amplified. During a first-round RT-PCR of the TCR CDR3, the HTBI primer set was used. From the multiplex PCR reads, TCRdb called clonotypes with MiXCR, one entry per CDR3 protein. The profile shows approximately 530,000 distinct CDR3 sequences, just under 20% of them singletons. Sequencing used blood. These receptors all stem from a man aged 35 to 55 with Graves' ophthalmopathy.

This sequence joins TRBV5-5 and TRBJ2-1; D call uncertain. Trimming shortened V by 5 bases and J by 4 bases, and 13 bases separated the two germline ends. The CDR3 consists of 14 residues. The germline CDR1 and CDR2 sequences are SGHKS and YYEKEE (reference sequence). CDR3 DNA: TGTGCCAGCAGGAGTGTAGCCGATTACAATGAGCAGTTCTTC. Amino acids: CASRSVADYNEQFF.

In this sample, this clonotype turned up a few times. The V gene is TRBV6-1, the J gene TRBJ1-2; no firm D call. This CDR3 has 12 amino acids. V was trimmed by 7 bases and J by 4 bases, leaving 10 bases between them. The germline gives CDR1 MNHNS, CDR2 SASEGT. The CDR3 nucleotides are TGTGCCAGCACCCGGGGTTCCTATGGCTACACCTTC. Translated: CASTRGSYGYTF.

This chain links TRBV5-8 with TRBJ1-1; D ambiguous. Per the germline V gene, CDR1 is SGHTS and CDR2 is YDEGEE. The CDR3 extends over 10 amino acids. Trimming pared 0 bases from V and 10 bases from J, leaving 4 bases between. The DNA of the CDR3 is TGTGCCAGCAGCTTGGACGGAGCTTTCTTT. It encodes CASSLDGAFF.

This clonotype was seen only a few times. The junction shows a germline mismatch at one end, possibly a read error. The chain joins TRBV5-5 to TRBJ2-7, with 9 bases aligning to TRBD2. The CDR3 has 19 amino acids. Germline V gene data show CDR1 as SGHKS and CDR2 as YYEKEE (reference sequence). CDR3 sequence: CANSLGGLAGGTWSYEQYF. The CDR3 bases are TGTGCCAACAGCTTGGGGGGCCTGGCGGGAGGGACGTGGTCCTACGAGCAGTACTTC. The whole variable domain, filled in from reference TRBV5-5 and TRBJ2-7, reads DAGVTQSPTHLIKTRGQQVTLRCSPISGHKSVSWYQQVLGQGPQFIFQYYEKEERGRGNFPDRFSARQFPNYSSELNVNALLLGDSALYLCANSLGGLAGGTWSYEQYFGPGTRLTVT.

The rearrangement uses TRBV20-1 and TRBJ1-2; D is unclear. CDR3 length equals 13 residues. Deletions cut 3 bases from V and 11 bases from J, with 19 bases between. CDR1 is DFQATT and CDR2 is SNEGSKA in the germline V gene (reference sequence). CDR3 amino acids: CSARPPLRVGYTF. The CDR3 DNA reads as TGCAGTGCTAGGCCCCCCTTGAGGGTTGGTTACACCTTC.

In this sample, this clonotype turned up a few times. The V gene is TRBV10-2, the J gene TRBJ1-1; D is unresolved. The CDR3 spans 14 residues. Per germline, CDR1 WSHSY and CDR2 SAAADI. Trimming pared 7 bases from V and 0 bases from J, leaving 12 bases between. CDR3 loop: CASTLQLMNTEAFF. CDR3 DNA: TGCGCCAGCACCCTACAGCTTATGAACACTGAAGCTTTCTTT.

The rearrangement links TRBV11-2 to TRBJ1-2, with D hard to call. This CDR3 spans 12 amino acids. Trimming took off 3 bases at V and 4 bases at J, with 6 bases between the two ends. Germline V gene data show CDR1 as SGHAT and CDR2 as FQNNGV. The CDR3: CASSFYTYGYTF. CDR3 sequence (DNA): TGTGCCAGCAGCTTCTACACCTATGGCTACACCTTC.

This clonotype has a handful of counts. The V and J genes are TRBV4-2 and TRBJ2-3; 11 nucleotides line up with TRBD2. Germline V gives CDR1 LGHNA, CDR2 YNFKEQ. The CDR3 spans 15 residues. Germline trimming cut 1 base from V and 5 bases from J; bases unmatched to any gene: 2. CDR3 protein: CASSQVAGGRDTQYF. DNA of the CDR3: TGTGCCAGCAGCCAAGTAGCGGGAGGGAGAGATACGCAGTATTTT.

The chain is built from TRBV13 and TRBJ2-4; D might be TRBD1 or TRBD2, each matching 6 bases. Per the germline V gene, CDR1 is PRHDT and CDR2 is FYEKMQ (reference sequence). The CDR3 is 15 residues long. V was trimmed by 3 bases and J by 2 bases, leaving 11 bases between them. CDR3 residues: CASSFGGTTKNIQYF. The CDR3 bases are TGTGCCAGCAGCTTCGGGGGCACCACCAAAAACATTCAGTACTTC.

This clonotype has just a few counts. The V gene is TRBV14, the J gene TRBJ2-1; 13 nucleotides match TRBD2. The trim removed 4 bases at V and 7 bases at J, leaving 13 bases unmatched. Germline assignment: CDR1 SGHDN and CDR2 FVKESK. This CDR3 has 18 residues. CDR3 DNA sequence: TGTGCCAGCAGCCGGATGAGGACACCGGGACTAGCGGGAAATGAGCAGTTCTTC. Protein: CASSRMRTPGLAGNEQFF. Full variable domain (remainder filled in from reference TRBV14 and TRBJ2-1): EAGVTQFPSHSVIEKGQTVTLRCDPISGHDNLYWYRRVMGKEIKFLLHFVKESKQDESGMPNNRFLAERTGGTYSTLKVQPAELEDSGVYFCASSRMRTPGLAGNEQFFGPGTRLTVL.

This clonotype came up a few times. V is TRBV11-2 and J is TRBJ1-2, with D possibly being TRBD1 (6 bases). Germline V CDR1 and CDR2: SGHAT, FQNNGV. CDR3 length: 12 residues. The germline V and J ends were trimmed by 9 bases and 3 bases, with 11 bases remaining between them. CDR3 bases: TGTGCCAGTCAGGGGCTGCACTATGGCTACACCTTC. Translating it yields CASQGLHYGYTF.

The chain uses TRBV29-1 and TRBJ1-1, with D perhaps matching TRBD1 (5 bases). The germline V gene encodes CDR1 SQVTM and CDR2 ANQGSEA. This CDR3 region has 13 residues. Trimming removed 4 bases at V and 0 bases at J, with 9 bases between. Here the CDR3 reads CSVAGEMNTEAFF. The CDR3 DNA follows: TGCAGCGTTGCGGGGGAGATGAACACTGAAGCTTTCTTT.

The chain links TRBV20-1 to TRBJ2-2, with D tentatively TRBD1 (5 bases). The germline gives CDR1 DFQATT, CDR2 SNEGSKA (reference sequence). This CDR3 has 16 residues. Trimming removed 0 bases at V and 1 base at J, with 12 bases between. The CDR3 nucleotides read TGCAGTGCTAGAGATCTAAGGGGTCGGAACACCGGGGAGCTGTTTTTT. It yields the protein CSARDLRGRNTGELFF.

This clonotype came up a few times. The V call is TRBV9, the J call TRBJ1-2; 7 bases are a match to TRBD1. The V and J ends lost 5 bases and 4 bases, in that order; junction bases with no gene match: 17. Per the germline V gene, CDR1 is SGDLS and CDR2 is YYNGEE. The CDR3 consists of 17 residues. CDR3 residues: CASRAQGGTDTFYGYTF. The CDR3 nucleotides are TGTGCCAGCAGAGCCCAAGGGGGGACAGATACATTCTATGGCTACACCTTC. The full variable domain, in which reference TRBV9 and TRBJ1-2 provide the parts outside the CDR3, is DSGVTQTPKHLITATGQRVTLRCSPRSGDLSVYWYQQSLDQGLQFLIQYYNGEERAKGNILERFSAQQFPDLHSELNLSSLELGDSALYFCASRAQGGTDTFYGYTFGSGTRLTVV.

The rearrangement joins TRBV6-1 to TRBJ2-1; 8 bases align to TRBD2. From germline, CDR1 is MNHNS and CDR2 SASEGT. The J segment lost 7 bases and the V segment lost 6 bases, leaving 11 bases of the junction unmatched. The CDR3 runs to 15 residues. The CDR3 region is CASRASGLGSNEQFF. The CDR3 DNA sequence: TGTGCCAGCAGAGCCTCGGGACTAGGTTCGAATGAGCAGTTCTTC.

This clonotype came up many times. The chain is built from TRBV27 and TRBJ2-5; tentatively, D is TRBD1 (6 bases). Germline V CDR1 and CDR2: MNHEY, SMNVEV (reference sequence). V was cut by 5 bases and J by 3 bases, with 19 bases left in between. The CDR3 spans 16 residues. The CDR3 loop is CASSPLVPGQEETQYF. The CDR3 nucleotides read TGTGCCAGCAGTCCTCTCGTACCGGGACAAGAAGAGACCCAGTACTTC.

The chain joins TRBV3-1 to TRBJ2-5; 7 positions match TRBD1. The CDR3 runs 11 residues. The J segment lost 13 bases and the V segment lost 2 bases, leaving 4 bases of the junction unmatched. Germline values: CDR1 LGHDT, CDR2 YNNKEL (reference sequence). The CDR3 DNA sequence: TGTGCCAGCAGCCAAAGCACAGGGGTGTACTTC. Translation: CASSQSTGVYF.

This clonotype has at least ten counts. The chain couples TRBV2 to TRBJ1-2; D is undetermined. This CDR3 comprises 13 residues. Germline values: CDR1 SNHLY, CDR2 FYNNEI. Trimming removed 5 bases from V and 8 bases from J, with 15 bases in between. The CDR3 here is CASSFRGSQGYTF. The CDR3 bases are TGTGCCAGCAGTTTTCGGGGTTCTCAGGGCTACACCTTC.

The rearrangement joins TRBV3-1 to TRBJ2-2; unclear D gene. CDR3 size: 13 residues. Germline V gives CDR1 LGHDT, CDR2 YNNKEL (reference sequence). The ends were cut back, 2 bases at V and 6 bases at J, with 7 bases in the middle. The CDR3 sequence: CASSQWSAGELFF. CDR3 in DNA: TGTGCCAGCAGCCAATGGAGCGCCGGGGAGCTGTTTTTT.

This clonotype was counted between two and nine times. The chain has TRBV11-1 and TRBJ2-1; 11 positions agree with TRBD2. This CDR3 is 14 amino acids long. Germline CDR1 SGHAT, CDR2 FQDESV (reference sequence). Germline trimming cut 9 bases from V and 5 bases from J; bases unmatched to any gene: 6. CDR3 sequence reads: CASYSGRVDNEQFF. CDR3 bases: TGTGCCAGTTATAGCGGGAGGGTTGACAATGAGCAGTTCTTC.

This clonotype turned up a few times. This sequence joins TRBV25-1 and TRBJ1-2; the D gene is possibly TRBD1 (5 bases). The CDR3 contains 15 residues. The germline V gene encodes CDR1 MGHDK and CDR2 SYGVNS. Between the trimmed V and J ends, which lost 3 bases and 4 bases, there was a span of 15 bases. Written as DNA, the CDR3 is TGTGCCAGCAGTGAGGACTCCCAGGGTACCTATGGCTACACCTTC. Translating gives CASSEDSQGTYGYTF.

The table lists this clonotype with many counts. V and J are TRBV7-2 and TRBJ2-7; D not resolved. CDR3 size: 14 residues. Per germline, CDR1 SGHTA and CDR2 FQGNSA. V was pared by 1 base and J by 3 bases, with 10 bases between. The CDR3 region has the DNA TGTGCCAGCAGCTTAGGGTTGTATAGCTACGAGCAGTACTTC. Its translation is CASSLGLYSYEQYF.

About this clonotype itself: This sequence may be a read error, since a much larger clone differs from it by one base. The CDR3 carries no conserved terminal phenylalanine or tryptophan, so it likely arises from a read error. This sequence joins TRBV28 and TRBJ1-2; TRBD1 is a possible D gene (5 bases). This CDR3 has 15 amino acids. From germline, CDR1 is MDHEN and CDR2 SYDVKM. V gave up 4 bases and J gave up 6 bases, with 18 bases separating them. The CDR3 spells CASSSAQTGLDGYTL. DNA for the CDR3: TGTGCCAGCAGTTCCGCCCAAACGGGACTCGATGGCTACACCCTC.